This record covers a single T cell receptor (beta chain). The specificity of this receptor is unknown. Base quality data are lacking; no much larger clone is found one base away. The germline V gene (reference sequence) specifies LNHDA as CDR1 and SQIVND as CDR2. The CDR3 starts with the cysteine, ends with the phenylalanine, and has 15 residues. The entry retains the CDR3 DNA only, 45 bases that are in frame from base 1. V is reduced by 9 bases and J by 3 bases, leaving a spacing of 20 bases between them. Library generation was performed with the immunoSEQ multiplex PCR assay. The multiplex PCR relied on a mix of 60 forward primers for TCR Vbeta segments and 13 reverse primers for TCR Jbeta segments. The CDR3 region of rearranged TCR beta genes was amplified from genomic DNA with a multiplex PCR assay. The Illumina HiSeq System was used to sequence the amplified TCR beta libraries as 87-base-pair reads. As for the authors' bioinformatics: In a later analysis, some 80 million unique TCR beta chains were counted across the 666 repertoires, and roughly 9.9 million of these chains were shared by at least two donors. To remove PCR and sequencing errors, raw reads were error-corrected and collapsed into unique sequences using a nearest-neighbor algorithm that merged closely related sequences. To assign V, D and J gene segments, CDR3 sequences were aligned to IMGT reference sequences. Each retained sequence needed at least a six-nucleotide match to both a V gene segment and a J gene segment. Rearrangements were classified as productive when the CDR3 lacked stop codons and remained in frame with V and J, and all other rearrangements were classified as non-productive. Following IMGT convention, CDR3 was defined as the stretch from the second conserved V-encoded cysteine to the conserved J-encoded phenylalanine. In an earlier analysis of some 550 of the donors, sequences lacking an unambiguous match to a single V gene segment were excluded. In an earlier analysis of a few hundred of the donors, V segments were called functional above 56.7% productive rearrangements and were called segregating when the between-donor standard deviation exceeded 5%. A statistical classification framework was developed to diagnose cytomegalovirus status using the catalog of TCR beta chain sequences. A later analysis assigned V and J genes by comparing TCR nucleotide sequences with IMGT/GENE-DB human TR gene sequences. The TCRdist pipeline was used in a later analysis to assign CDR3 sequences and most-parsimonious VDJ recombination scenarios. In a later analysis, each TCR beta chain was defined by its CDR3 amino acid sequence together with its V-gene family, and reads lacking a unique V-gene family were excluded. As a way to deal with suspected cross-contamination and a sequencing artifact, a later analysis dropped roughly 600 nucleotide sequences that were highly shared and had low generation probability. In a later analysis, a clonal expansion index for each public chain was calculated from normalized within-repertoire ranks of inferred template counts. Generation probabilities in a later analysis came from a VDJ recombination model fitted to out-of-frame rearrangements, and those results were checked against IGoR. In a later analysis, hypergeometric tests were used to score TCR-TCR, TCR-HLA and TCR-CMV co-occurrence, with a repertoire-size bias correction applied to TCR pairs. In a later analysis, false discovery rates were estimated by permuting HLA or CMV assignments 20 times. A later analysis grouped co-occurring TCRs with DBSCAN, adding TCRdist sequence similarity when clustering within HLA-allele-positive subsets. Repertoires with fewer than 30,000 or more than 120,000 public chains, plus five repertoires with anomalous nucleotide sharing, were excluded from co-occurrence clustering. TCRdb retrieved this table from immuneACCESS and kept in-frame rearrangements only. Not all clones are present; in checked studies, unresolved V genes account for under half, and no reason is known for the remainder. V and J calls and clone size are copied from that table; D and trimming were computed from the DNA. This sample gives 150,000 to 200,000 clones in total; about four fifths of them show up just once. The ten largest clones capture about 0.76% of the sample.

The data derive from a study of cytomegalovirus exposure and HLA in healthy donors (dated by TCRdb to the late 2010s). Regarding the study in general: An earlier analysis of roughly 570 of the donors reported approximately 300 Gb of sequence data and approximately 120 million unique TCR beta sequences obtained from about 180 million T cells. To predict cytomegalovirus infection status, the study combined high-throughput TCR immunosequencing, statistical association of individual TCRs with disease status, and machine learning. On average, approximately 250,000 unique TCR beta nucleotide sequences were sequenced per donor among some 430 genotyped donors of the cohort, with roughly 18% of those sequences being non-productive. Of the 300 to 450 genotyped donors, 75% to 85% were placed in the genetic ancestry cluster associated with self-reported Caucasian donors. Every discovery cohort repertoire had been produced on one sequencing platform. In a later genetic analysis, genome-wide SNP genotypes for about 55% of the roughly 700 donors were used, and that subset was treated as a discovery cohort. An early release covering just under 650 HLA-typed donors comprised approximately 290 gigabases of sequencing data and tens of millions of unique TCR sequences. Donor age, sex, ethnicity and CMV serostatus were compiled alongside the repertoire data. A later analysis re-examined previously published TCR beta repertoires from about 700 donors and added high-resolution HLA genotyping to investigate patterns of TCR occurrence. The study profiled the T cell repertoires of 500 to 800 subjects by immunosequencing and related them to cytomegalovirus serostatus. The later analysis used no new phenotypic data to find candidate immune exposures, relying instead on TCR beta sequences and their occurrence across donors. The study aimed to test whether cataloging public T cell receptors could reveal signatures of past pathogen exposure. Because of strong linkage in the cohort, four to six DR-DQ haplotypes were treated as single units for association and clustering. Typing coverage varied by locus: roughly 620-640 donors for A, B, C, DRB1 and DQB1; roughly 520 for DQA1; approximately 570 for DPA1; approximately 490 for DPB1. In addition to the first cohort of about 650 subjects, a separate validation cohort of 130 or so different subjects was used. An earlier analysis of 500 to 750 of the donors applied high-throughput TCR beta sequencing to assess whether each TCR beta V gene segment acted as functional or pseudogenic. HLA typing covered class I and class II loci at four-digit resolution. The study at large found these results: In a later analysis, HLA-associated TCR beta chains were found to be more clonally expanded and to have lower generation probabilities than equally common non-associated chains. The authors suggested that the approach could potentially be extended to other disease states and immunological phenotypes. Presence/absence analyses assumed roughly uniform sequencing depth across donors, an assumption that may not hold. Because counts were too low, roughly 18 rarely observed V segments, including chromosome 9 orphons, were left out of the earlier analysis of 587 of the donors. A group of highly shared sequence variants was considered likely to be a technical artifact of the sequencing pipeline. A few of the identified cytomegalovirus-associated TCR beta chains were confirmed in vitro to be specific for cytomegalovirus antigens. When HLA alleles, especially DR and DQ, strongly co-occurred, TCR associations were difficult to assign to individual alleles. Most TCR sequences were seen in very few donors, while some public TCRs were found in many individuals. In a later analysis, 16,951 TCR beta sequences were associated with specific HLA alleles at a false discovery rate of 0.05. The cohort was sequenced for TCR beta chains only, and without alpha or paired-chain data the features that could be detected were limited. According to a later analysis, most CMV-associated TCR beta chains appeared to be HLA-restricted, and the HLA associations seemed to be driven largely by CMV exposure. According to a later genetic analysis, donors in an Asian-associated ancestry cluster had fewer N-insertions in productive TCRs than the roughly 700-donor mean. The 87-base-pair reads could not distinguish some IMGT-functional V segments, including TRBV6-2 and TRBV6-3, so those segments were excluded. Broadly in line with IMGT annotations, most TCR beta V segments showed up in productive rearrangements about 87% or about 30% of the time in an earlier analysis of 587 of the donors. A later genetic analysis associated a missense DCLRE1C variant with V-gene and J-gene trimming of TCR beta chains, and an independent cohort replicated the association. In the study, 150 to 200 TCR beta chains were listed as associated with cytomegalovirus. Because HLA typing was missing for some donors at each locus, association tests included only the typed subset. In a later analysis, several top co-occurrence clusters were reported to appear linked to parvovirus B19, influenza, CMV and Epstein-Barr virus. In a later analysis, TCR association rates were found to vary across HLA loci, with the most associated TCRs seen for DRB1 alleles and the fewest for HLA-C alleles. A further reported finding was that TCR beta sequences accurately predicted the HLA-A and HLA-B alleles for most subjects in the first cohort. The classifier was reported to diagnose cytomegalovirus status with high specificity and sensitivity in both the original cohort and the validation cohort. Correlated functional status among segregating V segments might be attributable to linkage disequilibrium, but an unknown experimental factor could not be ruled out. CMV serostatus was the only immune exposure information available for the cohort.

The cohort consisted of 666 healthy bone marrow donors. At the time of sampling, all cohort members were nominally healthy, though unrecorded immune exposures were likely present. The donor was CMV seronegative and was included in the group of a few hundred seronegative cohort members. Each donor provided a peripheral blood sample, and peripheral blood mononuclear cells were used for TCR beta sequencing. The Qiagen DNeasy Blood Extraction Kit was used to extract genomic DNA from the blood cell samples. The receptor was derived from a woman aged 18-29 years in good health and CMV-seronegative. The sequence is built from TRBV19 and TRBJ1-1; no D gene call is confident. Specimen: PBMCs. Read as DNA, the sequence is TGTGCCAGCTCCCCCGGGCCCACGGGATACACTGAAGCTTTCTTT. Its amino acids are CASSPGPTGYTEAFF. Reference TRBV19 and TRBJ1-1 proteins supply the regions before and after the CDR3; the full variable domain is: DGGITQSPKYLFRKEGQNVTLSCEQNLNHDAMYWYRQDPGQGLRLIYYSQIVNDFQKGDIAEGYSVSREKKESFPLTVTSAQKNPTAFYLCASSPGPTGYTEAFFGQGTRLTVV.